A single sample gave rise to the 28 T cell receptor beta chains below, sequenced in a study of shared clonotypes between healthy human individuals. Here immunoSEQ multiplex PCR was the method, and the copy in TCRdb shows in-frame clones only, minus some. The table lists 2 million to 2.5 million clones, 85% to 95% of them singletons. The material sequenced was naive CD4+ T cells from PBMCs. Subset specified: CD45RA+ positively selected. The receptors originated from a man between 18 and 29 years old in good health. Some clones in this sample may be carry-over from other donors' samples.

CDR3: CASATPNYEQYF. DNA for the CDR3: TGTGCTAGTGCCACGCCGAACTACGAGCAGTACTTC. This chain connects TRBV12-5 to TRBJ2-7; no definite D call. With 7 bases removed from V and 3 bases from J, the gap between germline ends came to 10 bases. From germline, CDR1 is LGHNT and CDR2 FRNRAP. The CDR3 sequence is 12 residues long.

As DNA, the CDR3 is TGTGCCACCAGCAGCCGACAGGGCGCAGATACGCAGTATTTT. Its translation: CATSSRQGADTQYF. The chain is built from TRBV15 and TRBJ2-3; TRBD1 agrees at 7 bases. Germline V gene sequence: CDR1 LNHNV, CDR2 YYDKDF (reference sequence). With 3 bases clipped from V and 4 bases from J, the junction kept 4 bases outside the gene matches. The length of the CDR3 is 14 residues. Combining the CDR3 with reference TRBV15 and TRBJ2-3 gives the whole variable domain DAMVIQNPRYQVTQFGKPVTLSCSQTLNHNVMYWYQQKSSQAPKLLFHYYDKDFNNEADTPDNFQSRRPNTSFCFLDIRSPGLGDTAMYLCATSSRQGADTQYFGPGTRLTVL.

This CDR3 reads CASSYSGQGARKTQYF. CDR3 DNA: TGTGCCAGCAGTTACTCGGGGCAGGGGGCGCGAAAGACCCAGTACTTC. The chain combines TRBV6-5 with TRBJ2-5, with 8 bases lining up with TRBD1. CDR3 size: 16 residues. CDR1 is MNHEY and CDR2 is SVGAGI in the germline V gene. The ends lost 0 bases at V and 6 bases at J; junction bases unmatched: 9.

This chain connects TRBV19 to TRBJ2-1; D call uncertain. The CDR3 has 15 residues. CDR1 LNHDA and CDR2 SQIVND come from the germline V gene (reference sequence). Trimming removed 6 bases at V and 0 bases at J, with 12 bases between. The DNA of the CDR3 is TGTGCCAGTAGCCTCGACTTAAGCTCCTACAATGAGCAGTTCTTC. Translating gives CASSLDLSSYNEQFF.

The CDR3 bases are TGTGCCAGCAGCTTAGCTACTCGGGACTCTGGAAACACCATATATTTT. Amino acids: CASSLATRDSGNTIYF. This chain connects TRBV11-2 to TRBJ1-3, with D unclear. V was shortened by 1 base and J by 0 bases, with 10 bases between the two germline ends. The germline V gene has CDR1 SGHAT and CDR2 FQNNGV. The CDR3 contains 16 residues.

The DNA for the CDR3 is TGTGCCAGCAGCCCTTGGCTAGGACAGGGATACACCGGGGAGCTGTTTTTT. Translated, it gives CASSPWLGQGYTGELFF. The chain employs TRBV9 and TRBJ2-2, with TRBD1 identical over 8 bases. The CDR3 extends over 17 amino acids. J lost 3 bases, V lost 4 bases, and 11 bases had no gene match. The V gene's germline CDR1 is SGDLS and CDR2 YYNGEE.

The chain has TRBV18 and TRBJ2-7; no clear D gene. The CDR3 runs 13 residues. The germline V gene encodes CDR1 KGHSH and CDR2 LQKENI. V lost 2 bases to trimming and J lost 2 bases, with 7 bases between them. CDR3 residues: CASSPGPTYEQYF. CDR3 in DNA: TGTGCCAGCTCACCAGGACCGACCTACGAGCAGTACTTC.

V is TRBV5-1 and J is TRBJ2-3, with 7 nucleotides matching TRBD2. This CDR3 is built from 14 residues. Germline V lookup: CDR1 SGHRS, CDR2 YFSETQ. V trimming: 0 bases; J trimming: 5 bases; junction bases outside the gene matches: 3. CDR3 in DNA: TGCGCCAGCAGCTTGGAGGCGGGAGTAGATACGCAGTATTTT. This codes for CASSLEAGVDTQYF.

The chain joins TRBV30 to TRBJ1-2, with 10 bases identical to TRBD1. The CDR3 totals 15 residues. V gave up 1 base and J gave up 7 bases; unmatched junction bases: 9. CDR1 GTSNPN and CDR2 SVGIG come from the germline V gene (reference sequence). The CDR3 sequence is CAWSARQGASAGYTF. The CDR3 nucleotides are TGTGCCTGGAGTGCCCGACAGGGGGCCTCTGCTGGCTACACCTTC.

For the CDR3, the DNA is TGTGCCAGCACCCGTAGGGAGGGTACTGAAGCTTTCTTT. Protein product: CASTRREGTEAFF. This sequence joins TRBV25-1 and TRBJ1-1; D gene ambiguous. V was trimmed by 7 bases and J by 5 bases, leaving 14 bases between them. In germline, CDR1 is MGHDK, CDR2 SYGVNS. This CDR3 contains 13 residues.

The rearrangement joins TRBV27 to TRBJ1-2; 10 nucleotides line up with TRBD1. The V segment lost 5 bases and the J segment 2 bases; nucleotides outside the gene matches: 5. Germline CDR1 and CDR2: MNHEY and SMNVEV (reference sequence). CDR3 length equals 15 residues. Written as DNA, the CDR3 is TGTGCCAGCAGTAGAGACAGGGGGCGAAACTATGGCTACACCTTC. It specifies CASSRDRGRNYGYTF.

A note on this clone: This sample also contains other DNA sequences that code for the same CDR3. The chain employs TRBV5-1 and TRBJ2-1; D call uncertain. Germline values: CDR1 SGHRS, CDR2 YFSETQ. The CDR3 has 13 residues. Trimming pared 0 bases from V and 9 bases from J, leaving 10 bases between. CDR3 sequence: CASSLGLVGEQFF. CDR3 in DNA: TGCGCCAGCAGCTTGGGCCTAGTTGGTGAGCAGTTCTTC.

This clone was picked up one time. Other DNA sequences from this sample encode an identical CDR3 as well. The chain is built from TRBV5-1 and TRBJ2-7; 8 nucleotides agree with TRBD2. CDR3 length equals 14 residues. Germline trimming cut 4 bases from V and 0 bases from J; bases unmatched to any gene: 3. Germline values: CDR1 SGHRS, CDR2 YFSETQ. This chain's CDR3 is CASSLSGNSYEQYF. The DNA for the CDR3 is TGCGCCAGCAGCCTTAGCGGGAACTCCTACGAGCAGTACTTC.

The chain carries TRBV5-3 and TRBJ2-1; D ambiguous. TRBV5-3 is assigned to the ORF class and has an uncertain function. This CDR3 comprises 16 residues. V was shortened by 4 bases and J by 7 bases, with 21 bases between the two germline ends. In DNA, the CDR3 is TGTGCCAGAAGCCCGACCTTTGTTCGAAGAATAAATGAGCAGTTCTTC. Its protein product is CARSPTFVRRINEQFF.

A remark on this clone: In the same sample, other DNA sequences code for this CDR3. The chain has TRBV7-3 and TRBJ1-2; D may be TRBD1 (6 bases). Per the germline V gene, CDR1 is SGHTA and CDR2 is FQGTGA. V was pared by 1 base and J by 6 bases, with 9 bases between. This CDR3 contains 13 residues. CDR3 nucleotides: TGTGCCAGCAGCTTAAGCCCAGGGGATGGCTACACCTTC. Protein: CASSLSPGDGYTF.

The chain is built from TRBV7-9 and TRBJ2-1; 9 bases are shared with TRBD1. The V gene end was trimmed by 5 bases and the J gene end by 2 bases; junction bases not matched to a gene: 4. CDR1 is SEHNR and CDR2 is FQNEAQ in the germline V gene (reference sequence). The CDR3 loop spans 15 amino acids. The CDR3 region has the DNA TGTGCCAGCAGCCACAGGGGGCCCACCTACAATGAGCAGTTCTTC. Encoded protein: CASSHRGPTYNEQFF.

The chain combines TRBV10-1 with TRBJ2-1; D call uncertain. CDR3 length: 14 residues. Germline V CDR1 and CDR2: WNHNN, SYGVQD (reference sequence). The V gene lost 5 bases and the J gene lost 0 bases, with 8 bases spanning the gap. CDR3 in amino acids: CASSKSSSYNEQFF. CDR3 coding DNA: TGCGCCAGCAGTAAAAGCAGCTCCTACAATGAGCAGTTCTTC.

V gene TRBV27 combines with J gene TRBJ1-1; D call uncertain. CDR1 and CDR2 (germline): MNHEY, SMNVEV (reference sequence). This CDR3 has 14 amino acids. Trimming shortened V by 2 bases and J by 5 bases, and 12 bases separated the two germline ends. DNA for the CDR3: TGTGCCAGCAGTTTAGGGAACGGGTTTACTGAAGCTTTCTTT. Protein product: CASSLGNGFTEAFF.

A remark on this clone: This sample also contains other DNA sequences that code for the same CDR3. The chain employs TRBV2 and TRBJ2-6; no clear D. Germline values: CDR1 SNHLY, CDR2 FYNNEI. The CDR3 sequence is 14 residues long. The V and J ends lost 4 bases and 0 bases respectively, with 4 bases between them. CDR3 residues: CASSASSGANVLTF. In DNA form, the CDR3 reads TGTGCCAGCAGTGCGAGCTCTGGGGCCAACGTCCTGACTTTC.

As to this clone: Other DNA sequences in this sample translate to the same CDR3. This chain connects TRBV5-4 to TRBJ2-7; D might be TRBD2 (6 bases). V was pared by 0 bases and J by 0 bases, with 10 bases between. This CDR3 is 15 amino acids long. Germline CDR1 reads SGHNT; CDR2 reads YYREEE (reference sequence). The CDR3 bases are TGTGCCAGCAGCTTGGAGGCGGGGCCCTCCTACGAGCAGTACTTC. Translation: CASSLEAGPSYEQYF.

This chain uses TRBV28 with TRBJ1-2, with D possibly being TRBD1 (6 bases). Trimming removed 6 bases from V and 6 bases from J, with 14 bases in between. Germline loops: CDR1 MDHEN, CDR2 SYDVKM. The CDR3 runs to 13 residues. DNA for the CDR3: TGTGCCAGCAGGCAGAAGCAGGGGAATGGCTACACCTTC. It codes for CASRQKQGNGYTF.

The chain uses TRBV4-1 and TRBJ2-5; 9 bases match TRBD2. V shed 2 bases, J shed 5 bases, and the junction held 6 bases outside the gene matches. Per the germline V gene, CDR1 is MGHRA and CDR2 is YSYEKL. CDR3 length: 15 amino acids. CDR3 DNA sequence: TGCGCCAGCAGCCAAATCGGACTAGCGTTGGAGACCCAGTACTTC. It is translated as CASSQIGLALETQYF.

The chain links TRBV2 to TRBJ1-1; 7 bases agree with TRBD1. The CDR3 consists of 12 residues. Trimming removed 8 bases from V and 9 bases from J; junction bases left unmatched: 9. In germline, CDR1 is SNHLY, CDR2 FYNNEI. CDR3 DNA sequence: TGTGCCAGCGCACAGGGGTTAGGGAAAGCTTTCTTT. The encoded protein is CASAQGLGKAFF.

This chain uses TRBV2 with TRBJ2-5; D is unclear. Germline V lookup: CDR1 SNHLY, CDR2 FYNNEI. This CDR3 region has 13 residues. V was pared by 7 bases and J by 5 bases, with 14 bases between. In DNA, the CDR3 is TGTGCCAGCAAGGCCCTAGGCTGGGAGACCCAGTACTTC. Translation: CASKALGWETQYF.

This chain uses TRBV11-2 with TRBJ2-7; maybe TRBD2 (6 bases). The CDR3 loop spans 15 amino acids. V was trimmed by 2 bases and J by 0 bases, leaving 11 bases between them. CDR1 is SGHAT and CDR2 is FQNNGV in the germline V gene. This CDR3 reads CASSLSGLRSYEQYF. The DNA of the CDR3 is TGTGCCAGCAGCTTAAGCGGGCTTCGCTCCTACGAGCAGTACTTC.

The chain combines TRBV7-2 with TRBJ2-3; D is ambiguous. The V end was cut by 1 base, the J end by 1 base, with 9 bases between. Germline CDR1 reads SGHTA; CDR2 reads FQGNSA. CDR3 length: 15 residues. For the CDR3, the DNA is TGTGCCAGCAGCTTAGGGGCGATCCGCACAGATACGCAGTATTTT. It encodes CASSLGAIRTDTQYF.

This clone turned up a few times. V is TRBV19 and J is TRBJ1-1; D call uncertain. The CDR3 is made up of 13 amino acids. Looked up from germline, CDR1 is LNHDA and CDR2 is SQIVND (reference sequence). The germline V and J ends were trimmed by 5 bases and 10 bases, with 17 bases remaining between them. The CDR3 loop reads CASSDRAPLGAFF. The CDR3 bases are TGTGCCAGTAGTGACCGGGCGCCCCTCGGAGCTTTCTTT.

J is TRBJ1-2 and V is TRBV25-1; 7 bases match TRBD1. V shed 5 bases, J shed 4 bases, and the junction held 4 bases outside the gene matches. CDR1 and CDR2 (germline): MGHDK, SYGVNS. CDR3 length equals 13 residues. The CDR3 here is CASSRGLGYGYTF. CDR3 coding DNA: TGTGCCAGCAGTAGGGGGCTGGGCTATGGCTACACCTTC.